The T cell receptor (beta chain) described here comes from a study of long-term antiretroviral therapy in people with HIV. V shed 5 bases and J shed 10 bases, with 19 bases lying between them. This CDR3 is built from 14 residues. Germline V gene sequence: CDR1 SGHTA, CDR2 FQGNSA. Sequencing relied on immunoSEQ assay v3.0, run at survey level. Libraries were prepared by immunoSEQ multiplex PCR; TCRdb keeps only in-frame clonotypes and omits some of them. This sample has under 20,000 clones, with roughly 92% found just once. The clonotype was recovered from a woman between 35 and 50 years old with HIV. The chain links TRBV7-2 to TRBJ2-3, with unresolved D. The sample was unsorted PBMCs, taken 0.6 years after starting antiretroviral therapy. The CDR3 sequence is CASSPTTFPFAQYF. The CDR3 bases are TGTGCCAGCAGCCCAACCACATTTCCCTTTGCGCAGTATTTT.